This is a list of T cell receptor beta chains from one sample in a study of shared clonotypes between healthy human individuals. Sequencing was performed with immunoSEQ multiplex PCR; in TCRdb, only in-frame clones are kept and a portion is missing. The top ten hold about 1.5% of the sample, which has roughly 1 million clones, about 70% seen once. The sequenced material came from memory CD4+ T cells sorted from blood. The receptors come from a man aged 18 to 30 in good health. CDR3s include the opening cysteine and the closing phenylalanine or tryptophan. A D gene is named only where the DNA matches it firmly. Size tells how often a clone was seen (once, few, many) or the class of an expanded clone, and some rows leave it out.

V	size	D	J	length	CDR3	DNA
TRBV10-2	.	.	TRBJ2-4	14	CASSPGGPPNIQYF	TGCGCCAGCAGCCCCGGTGGACCACCAAACATTCAGTACTTC
TRBV7-9	.	.	TRBJ2-7	14	CASSLLGSSYEQYF	TGTGCCAGCAGCTTATTGGGGAGCTCCTACGAGCAGTACTTC
TRBV9	.	TRBD2	TRBJ2-2	16	CASSFRLAGEGGELFF	TGTGCCAGCAGCTTTAGACTAGCGGGAGAAGGCGGGGAGCTGTTTTTT
TRBV11-2	.	.	TRBJ2-5	12	CASSLKGGTQYF	TGTGCCAGCAGCCTAAAGGGGGGAACCCAGTACTTC
TRBV19	.	.	TRBJ2-5	12	CASSIDAETQYF	TGTGCCAGTAGTATAGATGCGGAGACCCAGTACTTC
TRBV6-4	.	.	TRBJ2-5	16	CASSDSFPGQQETQYF	TGTGCCAGCAGTGACTCATTTCCAGGGCAGCAAGAGACCCAGTACTTC
TRBV6-6	few	.	TRBJ2-4	11	CASSATDVQYF	TGTGCCAGCAGTGCCACAGATGTTCAGTACTTC
TRBV4-1	.	TRBD1	TRBJ2-3	18	CASSQDTRRTGSTDTQYF	TGCGCCAGCAGCCAAGATACACGCAGGACAGGCAGCACAGATACGCAGTATTTT
TRBV7-2	.	.	TRBJ2-4	14	CASSLGRQSNIQYF	TGTGCCAGCAGCTTAGGTCGACAGAGTAACATTCAGTACTTC
TRBV9	.	TRBD1	TRBJ2-2	16	CASSVVVGQGPGELFF	TGTGCCAGCAGCGTAGTTGTCGGACAGGGCCCCGGGGAGCTGTTTTTT
TRBV27	.	.	TRBJ2-7	17	CASTTTLRALSGSAQYF	TGTGCCAGCACCACGACCCTCCGGGCCCTGAGTGGGTCCGCGCAGTACTTC
TRBV6-1	.	.	TRBJ2-7	12	CASSERGYEQYF	TGTGCCAGCAGTGAGAGGGGCTACGAGCAGTACTTC
TRBV2	.	.	TRBJ1-2	12	CASLPLNYGYTF	TGTGCCAGTCTTCCCTTAAACTATGGCTACACCTTC
TRBV7-2	.	TRBD1	TRBJ2-7	15	CASSSAGTGIYEQYF	TGTGCCAGCAGCTCGGCCGGGACAGGTATTTACGAGCAGTACTTC
TRBV5-6	.	TRBD1	TRBJ2-2	17	CASSLGGRQGWTGELFF	TGTGCCAGCAGCTTGGGAGGGCGACAGGGTTGGACCGGGGAGCTGTTTTTT
TRBV6-5	.	.	TRBJ1-4	13	CASSPTGYRVLFF	TGTGCCAGCAGTCCTACGGGGTACAGGGTACTGTTTTTT
TRBV30	.	TRBD1	TRBJ1-3	17	CAWSVSGDRASGNTIYF	TGTGCCTGGAGTGTTTCCGGGGACAGGGCCTCTGGAAACACCATATATTTT
TRBV7-3	.	TRBD2	TRBJ2-1	17	CASSSGLAGREIDEQFF	TGTGCCAGCAGCTCTGGACTAGCGGGCCGAGAGATCGATGAGCAGTTCTTC
TRBV11-2	.	TRBD1	TRBJ1-4	16	CASSLGQGTTNEKLFF	TGTGCCAGCAGCCTAGGACAGGGGACCACTAATGAAAAACTGTTTTTT
TRBV18	once	TRBD1	TRBJ2-6	16	CASSPTGGSGANVLTF	TGTGCCAGCTCTCCTACAGGGGGCTCCGGGGCCAACGTCCTGACTTTC
TRBV29-1	.	.	TRBJ2-1	11	CSVLRYNEQFF	TGCAGCGTCTTACGGTACAATGAGCAGTTCTTC
TRBV6-1	once	.	TRBJ2-1	16	CASSEFGAVYYNEQFF	TGTGCCAGCAGTGAATTTGGCGCTGTCTATTACAATGAGCAGTTCTTC
TRBV6-5	.	.	TRBJ2-5	14	CASSDRLVQETQYF	TGTGCCAGCAGTGACAGACTAGTTCAAGAGACCCAGTACTTC
TRBV7-8	.	TRBD2	TRBJ2-1	17	CASSLRTSGNSYNEQFF	TGTGCCAGCAGCCTACGGACTAGCGGGAATTCCTACAATGAGCAGTTCTTC
TRBV21-1	.	.	TRBJ1-6	19	CASSRPGQGYRRHNSPLHF	TGTGCCAGCAGCAGACCGGGACAGGGGTATCGGAGGCATAATTCACCCCTCCACTTT
TRBV19	.	TRBD1	TRBJ1-2	15	CASSFGQGDHYGYTF	TGTGCCAGTAGTTTCGGACAGGGAGATCACTATGGCTACACCTTC
TRBV10-2	.	.	TRBJ2-1	15	CASRRDRVAGNEQFF	TGCGCCAGCAGACGCGACAGGGTAGCGGGCAATGAGCAGTTCTTC
TRBV5-1	.	.	TRBJ2-1	12	CASSLADRYKFF	TGCGCCAGCAGCTTGGCCGACAGGTATAAGTTCTTC
TRBV5-1	.	.	TRBJ2-7	16	CASSLGVTGSLYEQYF	TGCGCCAGCAGCTTGGGGGTAACAGGGAGTTTGTACGAGCAGTACTTC
TRBV29-1	.	.	TRBJ2-5	10	CSAEEETQYF	TGCAGCGCGGAAGAAGAGACCCAGTACTTC
TRBV5-1	.	TRBD1	TRBJ1-1	16	CASSLRQAGGNTEAFF	TGCGCCAGCAGCTTAAGACAGGCAGGGGGAAACACTGAAGCTTTCTTT
TRBV27	.	TRBD2	TRBJ2-5	13	CASSPGLGFLQYF	TGTGCCAGCAGCCCAGGACTAGGGTTCCTCCAGTACTTC
TRBV4-1	.	.	TRBJ2-7	15	CASSPTETLRREQYF	TGCGCCAGCAGCCCGACTGAAACACTCCGGCGCGAGCAGTACTTC
TRBV6-6	.	.	TRBJ1-2	15	CASSYGASNNYGYTF	TGTGCCAGCAGTTACGGTGCCAGTAATAACTATGGCTACACCTTC
TRBV29-1	.	.	TRBJ1-1	12	CSPDGGDTEAFF	TGCAGCCCGGACGGGGGGGACACTGAAGCTTTCTTT
TRBV6-1	once	.	TRBJ1-5	15	CASSTSWGTNQPQHF	TGTGCCAGCAGTACCTCTTGGGGGACCAATCAGCCCCAGCATTTT
TRBV18	.	TRBD1	TRBJ1-4	15	CASSPRTGKGEKLFF	TGTGCCAGCTCACCTAGGACAGGGAAGGGTGAAAAACTGTTTTTT
TRBV4-1	few	TRBD1	TRBJ1-6	14	CASSNRDRGSPLHF	TGCGCCAGCAGCAACCGGGACAGGGGCTCACCCCTCCACTTT
TRBV10-3	few	.	TRBJ2-6	16	CAINPGSSSGANVLTF	TGTGCCATCAATCCAGGGTCAAGCTCTGGGGCCAACGTCCTGACTTTC
TRBV5-4	.	TRBD1	TRBJ2-7	15	CASSLKTGGSYEQYF	TGTGCCAGCAGCTTGAAGACAGGGGGGAGCTACGAGCAGTACTTC
TRBV7-9	.	.	TRBJ2-3	16	CASSKGVHQSTDTQYF	TGTGCCAGCAGCAAAGGGGTTCACCAATCCACAGATACGCAGTATTTT
TRBV5-5	.	.	TRBJ2-3	14	CASSLRTSTDTQYF	TGTGCCAGCAGCTTACGGACTAGCACAGATACGCAGTATTTT
TRBV28	.	.	TRBJ2-3	15	CASSPLRGSTDTQYF	TGTGCCAGCAGTCCCCTTCGAGGGAGCACAGATACGCAGTATTTT
TRBV7-9	once	.	TRBJ2-6	19	CASSFGRLTETSGANVLTF	TGTGCCAGCAGCTTCGGGCGATTGACAGAAACCTCTGGGGCCAACGTCCTGACTTTC
TRBV6-5	.	.	TRBJ1-2	13	CASSGTFIEGYTF	TGTGCCAGCAGTGGGACATTTATAGAGGGCTACACCTTC
TRBV28	few	.	TRBJ1-5	12	CASSFPAGSQHF	TGTGCCAGCAGTTTTCCGGCAGGGAGCCAGCATTTT
TRBV12-2	.	.	TRBJ2-5	16	CASRFLAGEPRETQYF	TGTGCAAGTCGCTTTCTAGCGGGGGAACCAAGGGAGACCCAGTACTTC
TRBV27	.	.	TRBJ1-2	13	CASSPESNYGYTF	TGTGCCAGCAGCCCTGAATCTAACTATGGCTACACCTTC
TRBV6-5	.	.	TRBJ1-1	13	CASSETGNTEAFF	TGTGCCAGCAGCGAGACAGGGAACACTGAAGCTTTCTTT
TRBV27	.	TRBD1	TRBJ1-1	14	CASRSDRAVTEAFF	TGTGCCAGCAGATCGGACAGGGCGGTAACTGAAGCTTTCTTT
TRBV29-1	.	TRBD1	TRBJ1-2	14	CSVKTGWSHYGYTF	TGCAGCGTAAAGACAGGGTGGTCACACTATGGCTACACCTTC
TRBV5-1	few	.	TRBJ1-5	15	CASSLEGTGNQPQHF	TGCGCCAGCAGCTTGGAGGGGACTGGCAATCAGCCCCAGCATTTT
TRBV6-1	.	TRBD1	TRBJ1-1	17	CASSDHRDRGLQTEAFF	TGTGCCAGCAGTGATCACCGGGACAGGGGTTTACAAACTGAAGCTTTCTTT
TRBV5-4	few	TRBD2	TRBJ2-2	16	CASSLETSGSGRELFF	TGTGCCAGCAGCTTGGAGACTAGCGGGAGCGGCAGGGAGCTGTTTTTT
TRBV14	.	TRBD1	TRBJ2-7	16	CASSRQRTGALGEQYF	TGTGCCAGCAGCCGGCAAAGGACAGGGGCTCTCGGCGAGCAGTACTTC
TRBV6-5	.	.	TRBJ2-7	14	CASSYPPVCYEQYF	TGTGCCAGCAGTTACCCACCTGTGTGTTACGAGCAGTACTTC
TRBV6-5	few	TRBD2	TRBJ2-3	14	CASSLGGGVNTQYF	TGTGCCAGCAGCCTGGGGGGAGGGGTCAATACGCAGTATTTT
TRBV4-3	.	.	TRBJ1-1	15	CASSQEGLGKRAAFF	TGCGCCAGCAGCCAAGAAGGTTTGGGGAAACGAGCAGCTTTCTTT
TRBV30	.	.	TRBJ1-2	12	CAWSPGPRGYTF	TGTGCCTGGAGTCCTGGACCTCGAGGCTACACCTTC